Described below is a single TCR beta chain sequence and its context. The antigen is unknown. It was with 60 Vbeta and 13 Jbeta primers that the PCR ran. As handled by the study authors: Among the unique TCR beta chains that a later analysis counted, some 73 million in all, roughly 11 million were shared. Some clones are missing from TCRdb's copy, which holds only in-frame ones; the method was immunoSEQ multiplex PCR. V, J and clone size derive from that table, while D and trimming were established from the DNA sequence. The repertoire holds some 99,000 clones, with 81% as singletons. This sample is part of a study of cytomegalovirus exposure and HLA in healthy donors. General observations from the study: A cluster of highly shared sequence variants was likely a sequencing artifact.

The V segment lost 5 bases and the J segment 4 bases; nucleotides outside the gene matches: 12. The CDR3 covers 16 residues. Germline assignment: CDR1 SQVTM and CDR2 ANQGSEA. The chain employs TRBV29-1 and TRBJ2-1; 9 bases align to TRBD2. The sequenced material came from PBMCs. This clonotype was sampled from a woman in her thirties in good health and CMV-seronegative. DNA of the CDR3: TGCAGCGTTTCACGACTAGCGGACTCTGTATACAATGAGCAGTTCTTC. Protein: CSVSRLADSVYNEQFF.